This TCR beta chain was captured by sequencing in a study of beta chain features in type 1 diabetes. Overall study results and limits: In type 1 diabetes patients, VDJ junctions had fewer insertions; deletions at these junctions were more frequent. It was among patients, rather than healthy donors, that naive, central memory and Treg TCRB repertoires appeared more similar.

Purity exceeding 98% was reached by all sorted populations. Expressed TCRB transcripts got sequenced, as all isolated RNA was reverse transcribed. The protocol was immunoSEQ multiplex PCR, while the TCRdb copy is restricted to in-frame clones and leaves out a portion. Of a few hundred thousand clones detected, 14% appear once; the ten largest clones hold more than 6.5%. CDR1 and CDR2 (germline): SGHTA, FQGNSA. The ends lost 4 bases at V and 5 bases at J; junction bases unmatched: 3. The CDR3 loop spans 13 amino acids. As for this clone: The antigen is not known.

The TCR was taken from a man in his thirties or forties in good health. The chain links TRBV7-2 to TRBJ2-5, with 8 bases identical to TRBD1. The sequenced material came from central memory CD4+ T cells from blood. DNA of the CDR3: TGTGCCAGCAGCTCAGGGGGCTATGAGACCCAGTACTTC. The encoded protein is CASSSGGYETQYF.